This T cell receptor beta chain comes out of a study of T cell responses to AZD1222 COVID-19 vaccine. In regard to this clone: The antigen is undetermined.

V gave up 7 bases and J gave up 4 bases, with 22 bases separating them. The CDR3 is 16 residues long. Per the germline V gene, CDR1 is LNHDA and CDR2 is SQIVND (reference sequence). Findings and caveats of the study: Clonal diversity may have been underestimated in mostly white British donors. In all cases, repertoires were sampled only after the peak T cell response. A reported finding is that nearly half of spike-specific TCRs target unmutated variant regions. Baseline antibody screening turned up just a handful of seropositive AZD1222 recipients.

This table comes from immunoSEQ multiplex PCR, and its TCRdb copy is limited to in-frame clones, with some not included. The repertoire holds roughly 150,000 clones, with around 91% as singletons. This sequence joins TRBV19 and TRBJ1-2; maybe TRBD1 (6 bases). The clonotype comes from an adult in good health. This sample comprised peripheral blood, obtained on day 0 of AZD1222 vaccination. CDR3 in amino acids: CASTPKQGPRFYGYTF. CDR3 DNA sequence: TGTGCCAGTACCCCGAAACAGGGTCCACGCTTCTATGGCTACACCTTC.